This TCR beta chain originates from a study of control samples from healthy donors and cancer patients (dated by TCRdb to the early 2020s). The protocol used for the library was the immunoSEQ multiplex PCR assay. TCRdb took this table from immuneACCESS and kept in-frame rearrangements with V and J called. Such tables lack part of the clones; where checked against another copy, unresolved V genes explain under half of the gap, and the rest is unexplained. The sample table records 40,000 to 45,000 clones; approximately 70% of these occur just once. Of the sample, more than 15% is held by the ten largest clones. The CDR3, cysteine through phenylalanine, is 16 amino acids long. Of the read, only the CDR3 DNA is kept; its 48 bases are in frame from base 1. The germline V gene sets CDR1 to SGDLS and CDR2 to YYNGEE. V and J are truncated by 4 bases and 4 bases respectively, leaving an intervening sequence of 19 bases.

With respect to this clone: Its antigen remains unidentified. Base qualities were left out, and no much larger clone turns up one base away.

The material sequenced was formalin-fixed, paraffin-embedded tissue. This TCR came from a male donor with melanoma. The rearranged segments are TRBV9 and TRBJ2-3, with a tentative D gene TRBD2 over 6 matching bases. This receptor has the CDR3 CASSPQTSRLSDTQYF. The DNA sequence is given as TGTGCCAGCAGCCCCCAGACTAGTCGTCTATCAGATACGCAGTATTTT.